This T cell receptor (beta chain) was obtained from a study of cytomegalovirus exposure and HLA in healthy donors. PCR amplification relied on 60 Vbeta primers (plus 13 Jbeta primers). TCRdb's table, derived via immunoSEQ multiplex PCR, lists solely in-frame clones and lacks some. This table has 180,000 or so clones, approximately 80% appearing once. This clone was seen once. Its target is unknown. This CDR3 comprises 14 residues. Unmatched junction bases numbered 2, after V lost 3 bases and J lost 2 bases. Germline V CDR1 and CDR2: SGHTA, FQGNSA. Regarding the study as a whole: In a later analysis, TCR association rates varied by HLA locus: DRB1 most, HLA-C fewest.

The TCR comes from a girl between 5 and 17 years old in good health and CMV-seropositive. The chain carries TRBV7-2 and TRBJ2-3; 7 bases align to TRBD1. What was sequenced was PBMCs. The CDR3 bases are TGTGCCAGCAGCTTTGACAGGGTCACAGATACGCAGTATTTT. Its protein is CASSFDRVTDTQYF. Looking up the rest from reference TRBV7-2 and TRBJ2-3 gives the full variable domain: GAGVSQSPSNKVTEKGKDVELRCDPISGHTALYWYRQSLGQGLEFLIYFQGNSAPDKSGLPSDRFSAERTGGSVSTLTIQRTQQEDSAVYLCASSFDRVTDTQYFGPGTRLTVL.